A selection of T cell receptor beta chains follows, all from one sample in a study of blood T cell repertoires in COVID-19. Sequencing used immunoSEQ multiplex PCR; TCRdb keeps in-frame clones, though not all of them. The table includes tens of thousands of clones, almost 90% detected once. Sample: peripheral blood. These receptors all stem from a man aged 45-65 years with acute or convalescent COVID-19. CDR3s include the opening cysteine and the closing phenylalanine or tryptophan. Each record gives: CDR3 protein, CDR3 DNA, D gene, CDR3 length, V gene, clone size, J gene. The D gene is left open where the match is weak. The listing skips clone size in some rows; elsewhere it reads once, few, many or a size class.

CDR3aa: CASSWTAGDEQFF; CDR3nt: TGTGCCAGCAGTTGGACTGCTGGTGATGAGCAGTTCTTC; d_gene: -; len: 13; v_gene: TRBV6-4; abundance: -; j_gene: TRBJ2-1
CDR3aa: CASSLGRSTGELFF; CDR3nt: TGTGCCAGCAGCTTAGGCCGTAGCACCGGGGAGCTGTTTTTT; d_gene: -; len: 14; v_gene: TRBV13; abundance: -; j_gene: TRBJ2-2
CDR3aa: CASSLQYNEQFF; CDR3nt: TGTGCCAGTAGTCTCCAGTACAATGAGCAGTTCTTC; d_gene: -; len: 12; v_gene: TRBV19; abundance: -; j_gene: TRBJ2-1
CDR3aa: CASSLIMNTEAFF; CDR3nt: TGCGCCAGCAGCTTAATAATGAACACTGAAGCTTTCTTT; d_gene: -; len: 13; v_gene: TRBV5-1; abundance: -; j_gene: TRBJ1-1
CDR3aa: CASSLGTLNPSGEQFF; CDR3nt: TGTGCCAGCAGCTTAGGGACTCTAAACCCATCGGGTGAGCAGTTCTTC; d_gene: -; len: 16; v_gene: TRBV11-3; abundance: -; j_gene: TRBJ2-1
CDR3aa: CASSLVGDEDQPQHF; CDR3nt: TGTGCCAGCAGCTTAGTAGGGGATGAAGATCAGCCCCAGCATTTT; d_gene: -; len: 15; v_gene: TRBV7-6; abundance: -; j_gene: TRBJ1-5
CDR3aa: CASSIVSYEQYF; CDR3nt: TGTGCCAGCAGTATAGTGAGTTACGAGCAGTACTTC; d_gene: -; len: 12; v_gene: TRBV25-1; abundance: -; j_gene: TRBJ2-7
CDR3aa: CASSSPGDGSTNEKLFF; CDR3nt: TGTGCCAGCAGTTCGCCGGGGGACGGGTCAACTAATGAAAAACTGTTTTTT; d_gene: -; len: 17; v_gene: TRBV28; abundance: -; j_gene: TRBJ1-4
CDR3aa: CASSLGGQGVQPQHF; CDR3nt: TGTGCCAGCAGCTTGGGAGGACAGGGTGTTCAGCCCCAGCATTTT; d_gene: TRBD1; len: 15; v_gene: TRBV5-6; abundance: -; j_gene: TRBJ1-5
CDR3aa: CASSQRVLGGYEQYF; CDR3nt: TGTGCCAGCAGCCAGAGGGTATTAGGAGGCTACGAGCAGTACTTC; d_gene: -; len: 15; v_gene: TRBV21-1; abundance: -; j_gene: TRBJ2-7
CDR3aa: CASSPPIGQEEQETQYF; CDR3nt: TGTGCCAGCTCACCTCCCATTGGACAGGAAGAACAAGAGACCCAGTACTTC; d_gene: TRBD1; len: 17; v_gene: TRBV18; abundance: once; j_gene: TRBJ2-5
CDR3aa: CASSLPSGTRNYGYTF; CDR3nt: TGTGCCAGCAGTTTACCATCCGGGACAAGGAACTATGGCTACACCTTC; d_gene: -; len: 16; v_gene: TRBV5-4; abundance: -; j_gene: TRBJ1-2
CDR3aa: CASSPSGTGPYEQFF; CDR3nt: TGTGCCAGCAGTCCTTCCGGGACAGGGCCCTATGAGCAGTTCTTC; d_gene: TRBD1; len: 15; v_gene: TRBV27; abundance: -; j_gene: TRBJ2-1
CDR3aa: CASSTGGNSEAFF; CDR3nt: TGTGCCAGCAGCACAGGGGGGAACTCTGAAGCTTTCTTT; d_gene: TRBD1; len: 13; v_gene: TRBV6-5; abundance: -; j_gene: TRBJ1-1
CDR3aa: CASSLGGQENYGYTF; CDR3nt: TGTGCCAGCAGCTTAGGGGGACAGGAGAACTATGGCTACACCTTC; d_gene: TRBD1; len: 15; v_gene: TRBV7-9; abundance: -; j_gene: TRBJ1-2
CDR3aa: CASSFISGTTDTQYF; CDR3nt: TGCGCCAGCAGCTTTATAAGCGGGACTACAGATACGCAGTATTTT; d_gene: TRBD2; len: 15; v_gene: TRBV5-1; abundance: -; j_gene: TRBJ2-3
CDR3aa: CASSQGSSMGYEQYF; CDR3nt: TGTGCCAGCAGCCAAGGGTCTAGCATGGGGTACGAGCAGTACTTC; d_gene: -; len: 15; v_gene: TRBV3-1/TRBV3-2; abundance: -; j_gene: TRBJ2-7
CDR3aa: CASSRQGDSPLHF; CDR3nt: TGTGCCAGCAGCCGACAGGGGGATTCACCCCTCCACTTT; d_gene: TRBD1; len: 13; v_gene: TRBV7-9; abundance: -; j_gene: TRBJ1-6
CDR3aa: CASSQEGQLSSYEQYF; CDR3nt: TGCGCCAGCAGCCAGGAGGGACAGTTGAGCTCCTACGAGCAGTACTTC; d_gene: -; len: 16; v_gene: TRBV4-1; abundance: few; j_gene: TRBJ2-7
CDR3aa: CASSSRTGSEAFF; CDR3nt: TGTGCCAGCAGCTCACGGACAGGCAGTGAAGCTTTCTTT; d_gene: TRBD1; len: 13; v_gene: TRBV11-3; abundance: once; j_gene: TRBJ1-1
CDR3aa: CASSPNAGGGQPQHF; CDR3nt: TGTGCCAGCAGCCCAAATGCAGGGGGCGGCCAGCCCCAGCATTTT; d_gene: TRBD1; len: 15; v_gene: TRBV11-2; abundance: -; j_gene: TRBJ1-5
CDR3aa: CASSLVGGSSYNEQFF; CDR3nt: TGCGCCAGCAGCTTGGTCGGCGGGTCCTCCTACAATGAGCAGTTCTTC; d_gene: -; len: 16; v_gene: TRBV5-1; abundance: once; j_gene: TRBJ2-1
CDR3aa: CASSHRNTEAFF; CDR3nt: TGTGCCAGCTCCCACAGGAACACTGAAGCTTTCTTT; d_gene: -; len: 12; v_gene: TRBV6-5; abundance: -; j_gene: TRBJ1-1
CDR3aa: CASSIEAASGNTIYF; CDR3nt: TGTGCCAGTAGTATAGAGGCAGCGAGCGGAAACACCATATATTTT; d_gene: -; len: 15; v_gene: TRBV19; abundance: -; j_gene: TRBJ1-3
CDR3aa: CAISEPGNGNTIYF; CDR3nt: TGTGCCATCAGTGAACCAGGGAACGGAAACACCATATATTTT; d_gene: -; len: 14; v_gene: TRBV10-3; abundance: once; j_gene: TRBJ1-3
CDR3aa: CASSFGQGFAGELFF; CDR3nt: TGTGCCAGCAGCTTCGGACAGGGGTTCGCCGGGGAGCTGTTTTTT; d_gene: TRBD1; len: 15; v_gene: TRBV13; abundance: once; j_gene: TRBJ2-2
CDR3aa: CASSSSLNEQFF; CDR3nt: TGTGCCAGCAGCTCCTCCCTAAATGAGCAGTTCTTC; d_gene: -; len: 12; v_gene: TRBV7-2; abundance: -; j_gene: TRBJ2-1
CDR3aa: CSVEEGGEKLFF; CDR3nt: TGCAGCGTTGAGGAGGGAGGCGAAAAACTGTTTTTT; d_gene: -; len: 12; v_gene: TRBV29-1; abundance: -; j_gene: TRBJ1-4
CDR3aa: CASSHLGTGSFGGYTF; CDR3nt: TGTGCCAGCAGCCATCTTGGGACAGGGAGCTTTGGTGGCTACACCTTC; d_gene: TRBD1; len: 16; v_gene: TRBV3-1/TRBV3-2; abundance: -; j_gene: TRBJ1-2
CDR3aa: CASSPPQGTRYGYTF; CDR3nt: TGTGCCAGTAGTCCCCCACAGGGGACGAGATATGGCTACACCTTC; d_gene: TRBD1; len: 15; v_gene: TRBV19; abundance: -; j_gene: TRBJ1-2
CDR3aa: CASSIPTGVANYGYTF; CDR3nt: TGTGCCAGCAGTATTCCGACAGGCGTAGCTAACTATGGCTACACCTTC; d_gene: -; len: 16; v_gene: TRBV2; abundance: -; j_gene: TRBJ1-2
CDR3aa: CASSETPSREQYF; CDR3nt: TGTGCCAGCAGTGAAACCCCTAGCAGGGAGCAGTACTTC; d_gene: -; len: 13; v_gene: TRBV6-1; abundance: -; j_gene: TRBJ2-7
CDR3aa: CASRPDRGRYQPQHF; CDR3nt: TGTGCCAGCAGACCAGACAGGGGGCGGTATCAGCCCCAGCATTTT; d_gene: TRBD1; len: 15; v_gene: TRBV7-2; abundance: -; j_gene: TRBJ1-5
CDR3aa: CASSGRLAGLRTDTQYF; CDR3nt: TGTGCCAGCAGTGGAAGACTAGCGGGACTACGCACAGATACGCAGTATTTT; d_gene: TRBD2; len: 17; v_gene: TRBV6-1; abundance: -; j_gene: TRBJ2-3
CDR3aa: CASSYFGERETQYF; CDR3nt: TGTGCCAGCAGCTACTTTGGCGAGAGGGAGACCCAGTACTTC; d_gene: -; len: 14; v_gene: TRBV5-6; abundance: -; j_gene: TRBJ2-5
CDR3aa: CASSGTGEASGNTIYF; CDR3nt: TGTGCCAGCAGTGGCACAGGGGAAGCTTCGGGAAACACCATATATTTT; d_gene: TRBD1; len: 16; v_gene: TRBV2; abundance: -; j_gene: TRBJ1-3
CDR3aa: CASSPPGNSNQPQHF; CDR3nt: TGTGCCAGCAGCCCCCCGGGGAATAGCAATCAGCCCCAGCATTTT; d_gene: -; len: 15; v_gene: TRBV7-2; abundance: once; j_gene: TRBJ1-5
CDR3aa: CASSHRQVSYNSPLHF; CDR3nt: TGTGCCAGCAGCCATCGACAGGTCTCCTATAATTCACCCCTCCACTTT; d_gene: -; len: 16; v_gene: TRBV14; abundance: -; j_gene: TRBJ1-6
CDR3aa: CAWNLAATDTQYF; CDR3nt: TGTGCCTGGAATCTAGCGGCCACAGATACGCAGTATTTT; d_gene: TRBD2; len: 13; v_gene: TRBV30; abundance: -; j_gene: TRBJ2-3
CDR3aa: CASSLTPTYRGGPLTQYF; CDR3nt: TGTGCCAGCAGCCTTACTCCTACCTACAGGGGTGGGCCCCTCACGCAGTATTTT; d_gene: TRBD1; len: 18; v_gene: TRBV6-2/TRBV6-3; abundance: -; j_gene: TRBJ2-3
CDR3aa: CAISIQGAIQPQHF; CDR3nt: TGTGCCATCAGTATTCAGGGGGCGATTCAGCCCCAGCATTTT; d_gene: TRBD1; len: 14; v_gene: TRBV10-3; abundance: once; j_gene: TRBJ1-5
CDR3aa: CASSPQRAASGNTIYF; CDR3nt: TGTGCCAGCTCACCACAGCGGGCAGCCTCTGGAAACACCATATATTTT; d_gene: -; len: 16; v_gene: TRBV18; abundance: -; j_gene: TRBJ1-3
CDR3aa: CASSELDTSYEQYF; CDR3nt: TGTGCCAGCAGTGAACTGGACACGTCCTACGAGCAGTACTTC; d_gene: -; len: 14; v_gene: TRBV2; abundance: -; j_gene: TRBJ2-7
CDR3aa: CASGLDYGELFF; CDR3nt: TGTGCTAGTGGTTTGGACTACGGGGAGCTGTTTTTT; d_gene: -; len: 12; v_gene: TRBV12-5; abundance: -; j_gene: TRBJ2-2
CDR3aa: CASSAGIVEQYF; CDR3nt: TGTGCCAGCAGCGCCGGGATTGTCGAGCAGTACTTC; d_gene: -; len: 12; v_gene: TRBV2; abundance: -; j_gene: TRBJ2-7
CDR3aa: CASSNRAGGRVGEQYF; CDR3nt: TGTGCCAGCAGCAACAGGGCCGGGGGGCGAGTTGGCGAGCAGTACTTC; d_gene: -; len: 16; v_gene: TRBV21-1; abundance: -; j_gene: TRBJ2-7
CDR3aa: CASSQGGQLRGYTF; CDR3nt: TGCGCCAGCAGCCAAGGGGGACAGTTGCGGGGCTACACCTTC; d_gene: TRBD1; len: 14; v_gene: TRBV4-1; abundance: -; j_gene: TRBJ1-2
CDR3aa: CASSSLSISADTQYF; CDR3nt: TGCGCCAGCAGCTCACTATCAATATCGGCAGATACGCAGTATTTT; d_gene: -; len: 15; v_gene: TRBV5-1; abundance: -; j_gene: TRBJ2-3